The 26 T cell receptor beta chains below all came from one sample that was sequenced in a study of T cell responses to AZD1222 COVID-19 vaccine. Measured with immunoSEQ multiplex PCR; TCRdb has only the in-frame clones, and not every one. The sample has about 77,000 clones, roughly 90% seen once. The input for sequencing was peripheral blood, taken 28 days after the second AZD1222 dose. These receptors were collected from an adult who received the AZD1222 COVID-19 vaccine.

The genes are TRBV20-1 and TRBJ1-1; D is perhaps TRBD1 (5 bases). The CDR3 has 13 amino acids. V was shortened by 3 bases and J by 4 bases, with 12 bases between the two germline ends. CDR1 DFQATT and CDR2 SNEGSKA come from the germline V gene (reference sequence). The CDR3 here is CSASLGPGTEAFF. Here the CDR3 DNA reads TGCAGTGCTAGTTTGGGGCCGGGCACTGAAGCTTTCTTT.

The chain combines TRBV5-1 with TRBJ2-1; 8 bases fit TRBD1. V lost 4 bases, J lost 5 bases, and 8 bases stayed unmatched. Looked up from germline, CDR1 is SGHRS and CDR2 is YFSETQ. This CDR3 has 15 residues. CDR3 DNA: TGCGCCAGCAGCAACGGACAGGGTAATAACAATGAGCAGTTCTTC. Translated, it gives CASSNGQGNNNEQFF.

V gene TRBV6-5 combines with J gene TRBJ1-6; D unresolved. Germline V CDR1 and CDR2: MNHEY, SVGAGI. The CDR3 has 15 residues. V gave up 4 bases and J gave up 2 bases, with 9 bases separating them. The CDR3 region has the DNA TGTGCCAGCAGTTCCTCGGGAACCTATAATTCACCCCTCCACTTT. It is translated as CASSSSGTYNSPLHF.

V gene TRBV3-1 (or the pseudogene TRBV3-2) combines with J gene TRBJ1-4; the D is unclear. The CDR3 covers 13 residues. Trimming removed 1 base from V and 7 bases from J, with 7 bases in between. Germline-derived CDR1 and CDR2 are LGHDT and YNNKEL (reference sequence). The CDR3 DNA reads TGTGCCAGCAGCCAAGCTCGGTTTGAAAAACTGTTTTTT. Translating it yields CASSQARFEKLFF.

Regarding this clone: One junction end disagrees with the germline gene, perhaps due to a read error. The CDR3 region has the DNA TGTGCCAGCAGGGAAGCTGATAATTCACCCCTCCACTTT. Translated: CASREADNSPLHF. The chain links TRBV2 to TRBJ1-6; no firm D call. The germline V gene encodes CDR1 SNHLY and CDR2 FYNNEI. The CDR3 length is 13 residues.

This clone was counted a single time. This rearrangement joins TRBV18 to TRBJ1-6; TRBD1 matches at 8 bases. The CDR3 loop spans 14 amino acids. Germline V gene lookup returns CDR1 KGHSH and CDR2 LQKENI. V lost 6 bases and J lost 6; bases outside the gene matches: 4. The CDR3 reads CASSAGGGNSPLHF. CDR3 coding DNA: TGTGCCAGCTCGGCAGGGGGCGGTAATTCACCCCTCCACTTT.

This clone occurred once. CDR3 sequence reads: CAISEPTGLGNSPLHF. CDR3 coding DNA: TGTGCCATCAGTGAACCGACAGGGCTTGGTAATTCACCCCTCCACTTT. This chain connects TRBV10-3 to TRBJ1-6; 7 positions agree with TRBD1. Germline V gene sequence: CDR1 ENHRY, CDR2 SYGVKD. The CDR3 extends over 16 amino acids. V shed 3 bases, J shed 6 bases, and the junction held 8 bases outside the gene matches.

V usage is TRBV25-1 and J usage is TRBJ1-2, with a weak D call TRBD1 (6 bases). The V end lost 6 bases, the J end lost 3 bases, and 8 bases lay between the germline ends. CDR3 length: 12 amino acids. CDR1 MGHDK and CDR2 SYGVNS come from the germline V gene. DNA for the CDR3: TGTGCCAGCAGACAGGGAGACTATGGCTACACCTTC. Amino acids: CASRQGDYGYTF.

This CDR3 is CASSLQAVSTDTQYF. CDR3 DNA sequence: TGTGCCAGCAGCCTCCAAGCGGTTAGCACAGATACGCAGTATTTT. The gene calls are TRBV7-3 and TRBJ2-3; weak D call: TRBD2 (5 bases). CDR3 length equals 15 residues. The V end lost 5 bases, the J end lost 0 bases, and 12 bases lay between the germline ends. CDR1 and CDR2 from the germline V gene are SGHTA and FQGTGA.

The chain couples TRBV14 to TRBJ2-7; 7 bases are a match to TRBD2. CDR1 is SGHDN and CDR2 is FVKESK in the germline V gene. The trim removed 7 bases at V and 2 bases at J, leaving 11 bases unmatched. The CDR3 has 15 residues. DNA for the CDR3: TGTGCCAGCACTTCCGATGGGAGGGCTCCCTACGAGCAGTACTTC. This gives the protein CASTSDGRAPYEQYF.

CDR3 DNA: TGTGCCAGCAGCCAGAACTATGGCTACACCTTC. Translating gives CASSQNYGYTF. The chain joins TRBV7-9 to TRBJ1-2; D remains unclear. This CDR3 is built from 11 residues. Germline loops: CDR1 SEHNR, CDR2 FQNEAQ (reference sequence). Trimming took off 5 bases at V and 2 bases at J, with 3 bases between the two ends.

The V call is TRBV12-3 or TRBV12-4, the J call TRBJ1-2; weak D call: TRBD1 (6 bases). There are 12 residues in the CDR3. The ends were cut back, 7 bases at V and 5 bases at J, with 11 bases in the middle. The CDR3 protein is CASTQGGYGYTF. The CDR3 region has the DNA TGTGCCAGCACTCAAGGGGGATATGGCTACACCTTC.

The rearrangement links TRBV2 to TRBJ2-1; D is perhaps TRBD2 (6 bases). CDR1 and CDR2 (germline): SNHLY, FYNNEI. Trimming shortened V by 6 bases and J by 4 bases, and 16 bases separated the two germline ends. This CDR3 has 15 residues. CDR3 loop: CASRKSSGEYNEQFF. The CDR3 DNA reads as TGTGCCAGCAGGAAGTCGTCGGGAGAGTACAATGAGCAGTTCTTC. Full variable domain (missing parts from reference TRBV2 and TRBJ2-1): EPEVTQTPSHQVTQMGQEVILRCVPISNHLYFYWYRQILGQKVEFLVSFYNNEISEKSEIFDDQFSVERPDGSNFTLKIRSTKLEDSAMYFCASRKSSGEYNEQFFGPGTRLTVL.

The V gene is TRBV6-1, the J gene TRBJ1-4, with no clear D. Germline values: CDR1 MNHNS, CDR2 SASEGT. The CDR3 has 16 residues. V was clipped by 2 bases and J by 4 bases, with 14 bases between them. The CDR3 bases are TGTGCCAGCAGTGAATTGGGCCGGATCTTTAATGAAAAACTGTTTTTT. Protein: CASSELGRIFNEKLFF.

J is TRBJ2-7 and V is TRBV5-1; D is perhaps TRBD1 (5 bases). The V end was cut by 5 bases, the J end by 3 bases, with 9 bases between. The CDR3 totals 12 residues. Germline V CDR1 and CDR2: SGHRS, YFSETQ. In nucleotides, the CDR3 is TGCGCCAGCAGTGACAGACTCTACGAGCAGTACTTC. Translated: CASSDRLYEQYF.

This chain connects TRBV15 to TRBJ2-3; 13 nucleotides line up with TRBD2. V lost 3 bases to trimming and J lost 3 bases; unmatched junction nucleotides: 9. The CDR3 contains 18 residues. Germline V gives CDR1 LNHNV, CDR2 YYDKDF (reference sequence). CDR3 nucleotide sequence: TGTGCCACCAGCAGTGGCACGGGACTAGCGGGATCTACAGATACGCAGTATTTT. This gives the protein CATSSGTGLAGSTDTQYF.

This clone occurred a few times. The CDR3 is CAWSREGYQPQHF. The CDR3 nucleotides are TGTGCCTGGAGTCGAGAAGGTTATCAGCCCCAGCATTTT. V and J are TRBV30 and TRBJ1-5; D gene ambiguous. V lost 2 bases, J lost 5 bases, and 10 bases lay in between. The CDR3 spans 13 residues. Germline loops: CDR1 GTSNPN, CDR2 SVGIG (reference sequence).

This chain uses TRBV5-6 with TRBJ2-1; perhaps D is TRBD1 or TRBD2 (5 bases each). With 2 bases removed from V and 10 bases from J, the gap between germline ends came to 16 bases. There are 14 residues in the CDR3. CDR1 is SGHDT and CDR2 is YYEEEE in the germline V gene. CDR3 sequence: CASSFIYLAGEQFF. CDR3 bases: TGTGCCAGCAGCTTTATCTATCTAGCAGGGGAGCAGTTCTTC.

The V gene is TRBV5-4, the J gene TRBJ1-3; no firm D call. This CDR3 spans 14 amino acids. Germline V lookup: CDR1 SGHNT, CDR2 YYREEE (reference sequence). V was cut by 3 bases and J by 4 bases, with 11 bases left in between. DNA for the CDR3: TGTGCCAGCAGCTCCCCGGCTGACGGAAACACCATATATTTT. Amino acid sequence: CASSSPADGNTIYF.

This sequence joins TRBV7-6 and TRBJ2-7; perhaps D is TRBD1 or TRBD2 (5 bases each). CDR3 size: 16 residues. Germline CDR1 and CDR2: SGHVS and FNYEAQ. Trimming pared 1 base from V and 3 bases from J, leaving 16 bases between. The CDR3 spells CASSLGVSGPNYEQYF. The CDR3 DNA is TGTGCCAGCAGCTTAGGGGTATCGGGACCCAACTACGAGCAGTACTTC.

The gene calls are TRBV15 and TRBJ1-2, with D perhaps TRBD1 (5 bases). Germline values: CDR1 LNHNV, CDR2 YYDKDF (reference sequence). This CDR3 contains 14 residues. The V end was cut by 5 bases, the J end by 4 bases, with 14 bases between. In DNA, the CDR3 is TGTGCCACCAGCTCGACAGTCAACCTCTATGGCTACACCTTC. As protein: CATSSTVNLYGYTF.

This chain links TRBV15 with TRBJ1-5; 8 positions agree with TRBD1. Germline values: CDR1 LNHNV, CDR2 YYDKDF (reference sequence). Germline trimming cut 1 base from V and 5 bases from J; bases unmatched to any gene: 4. This CDR3 region has 15 residues. CDR3 bases: TGTGCCACCAGCAGAGGGACAGGGCCCGATCAGCCCCAGCATTTT. Residues: CATSRGTGPDQPQHF. Full variable domain (outside the CDR3, taken from reference TRBV15 and TRBJ1-5): DAMVIQNPRYQVTQFGKPVTLSCSQTLNHNVMYWYQQKSSQAPKLLFHYYDKDFNNEADTPDNFQSRRPNTSFCFLDIRSPGLGDTAMYLCATSRGTGPDQPQHFGDGTRLSIL.

The gene calls are TRBV27 and TRBJ1-6; D remains ambiguous. The CDR3 totals 18 residues. V was shortened by 0 bases and J by 6 bases, with 18 bases between the two germline ends. CDR1 and CDR2 (germline): MNHEY, SMNVEV (reference sequence). The CDR3 is CASSLSTWRGGTNSPLHF. The CDR3 nucleotides read TGTGCCAGCAGTTTATCGACGTGGAGAGGCGGAACTAATTCACCCCTCCACTTT.

The V and J genes are TRBV18 and TRBJ1-5; 7 positions agree with TRBD1. The germline gives CDR1 KGHSH, CDR2 LQKENI. V gave up 5 bases and J gave up 2 bases; unmatched junction bases: 3. There are 14 residues in the CDR3. CDR3 amino acids: CASSGTGGNQPQHF. The CDR3 nucleotides read TGTGCCAGCTCAGGTACAGGGGGCAATCAGCCCCAGCATTTT.

The chain has TRBV5-1 and TRBJ1-3; a possible D gene is TRBD1 (6 bases). Germline V lookup: CDR1 SGHRS, CDR2 YFSETQ. The CDR3 is made up of 15 amino acids. The ends were cut back, 2 bases at V and 8 bases at J, with 17 bases in the middle. In nucleotides, the CDR3 is TGCGCCAGCAGCTTAACAGGGTTCGGGGAAGACACCATATATTTT. Its protein product is CASSLTGFGEDTIYF.

CDR3 loop: CASSLYGGWSYEQYF. CDR3 in DNA: TGTGCCAGCAGTTTATACGGGGGTTGGTCCTACGAGCAGTACTTC. J is TRBJ2-7 and V is TRBV28, with a possible D match to TRBD2 (6 bases). The CDR3 is made up of 15 amino acids. The V and J ends lost 1 base and 1 base respectively, with 11 bases between them. From germline, CDR1 is MDHEN and CDR2 SYDVKM.